The source of this T cell receptor (beta chain) is a study of beta chain features in type 1 diabetes. Study at large: Sorted cell examination encompassed over 90,000,000 cells across all samples. Regarding the study as a whole: There was no resolution here of whether HLA type influences TCRB rearrangement. Type 1 diabetes patients had TCRB CDR3s that were shorter (moderately but significantly so) in all four CD4+ subsets.

Expressed TCRB transcripts got sequenced, as all isolated RNA was reverse transcribed. The repertoire was sequenced with immunoSEQ multiplex PCR; TCRdb's copy has only in-frame clones and lacks some. The sample lists some 110,000 clones, roughly 15% occurring once. Turning to this clone: What it recognizes is unknown.

This sequence was found in a man between 25 and 39 years old with type 1 diabetes. Specimen: central memory CD4+ T cells from blood.

In DNA form, the CDR3 reads TGTGCCAGCAGCCATAGACTATCCCCTCTTCGTTTTGAGACCCAGTACTTC. It is translated as CASSHRLSPLRFETQYF. V and J are TRBV7-2 and TRBJ2-5; TRBD2 is a possible D gene (5 bases). The CDR3 runs 17 residues. From germline, CDR1 is SGHTA and CDR2 FQGNSA. Trimming took 5 bases from V and 5 from J, leaving 24 bases between them.